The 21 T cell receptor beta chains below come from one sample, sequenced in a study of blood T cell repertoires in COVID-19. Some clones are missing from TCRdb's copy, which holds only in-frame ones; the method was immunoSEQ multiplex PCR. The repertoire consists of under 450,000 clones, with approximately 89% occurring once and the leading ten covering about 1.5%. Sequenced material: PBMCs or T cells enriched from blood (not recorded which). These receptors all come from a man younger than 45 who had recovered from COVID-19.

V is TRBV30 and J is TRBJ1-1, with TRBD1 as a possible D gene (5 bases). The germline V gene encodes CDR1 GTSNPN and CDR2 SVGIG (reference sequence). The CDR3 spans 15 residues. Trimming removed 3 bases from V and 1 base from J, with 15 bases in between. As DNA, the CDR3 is TGTGCCTGGAGACCAGGGTTAAGAAAGAACACTGAAGCTTTCTTT. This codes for CAWRPGLRKNTEAFF.

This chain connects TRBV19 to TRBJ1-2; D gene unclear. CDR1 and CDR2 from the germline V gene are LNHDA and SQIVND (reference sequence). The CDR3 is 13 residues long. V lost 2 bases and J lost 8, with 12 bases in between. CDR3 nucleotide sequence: TGTGCCAGTAGTATATCGCAAGCCCTAGGCTACACCTTC. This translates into CASSISQALGYTF. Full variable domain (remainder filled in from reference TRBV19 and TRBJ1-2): DGGITQSPKYLFRKEGQNVTLSCEQNLNHDAMYWYRQDPGQGLRLIYYSQIVNDFQKGDIAEGYSVSREKKESFPLTVTSAQKNPTAFYLCASSISQALGYTFGSGTRLTVV.

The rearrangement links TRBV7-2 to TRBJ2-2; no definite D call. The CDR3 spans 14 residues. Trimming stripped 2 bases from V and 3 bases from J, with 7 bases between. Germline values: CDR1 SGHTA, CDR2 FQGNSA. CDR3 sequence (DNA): TGTGCCAGCAGCTTAACGAGAGACACCGGGGAGCTGTTTTTT. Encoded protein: CASSLTRDTGELFF.

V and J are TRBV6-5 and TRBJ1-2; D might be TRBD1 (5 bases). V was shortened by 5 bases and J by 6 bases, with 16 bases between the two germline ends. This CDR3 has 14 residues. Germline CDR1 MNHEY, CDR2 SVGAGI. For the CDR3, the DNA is TGTGCCAGCAGTACCTTGGACGGGGGAGATGGCTACACCTTC. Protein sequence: CASSTLDGGDGYTF.

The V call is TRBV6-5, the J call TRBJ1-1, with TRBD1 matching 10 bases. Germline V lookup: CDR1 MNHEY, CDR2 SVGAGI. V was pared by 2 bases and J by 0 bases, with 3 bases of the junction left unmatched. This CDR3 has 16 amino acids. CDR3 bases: TGTGCCAGCAGTTACCCGACAGGGGGCGTGAACACTGAAGCTTTCTTT. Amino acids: CASSYPTGGVNTEAFF.

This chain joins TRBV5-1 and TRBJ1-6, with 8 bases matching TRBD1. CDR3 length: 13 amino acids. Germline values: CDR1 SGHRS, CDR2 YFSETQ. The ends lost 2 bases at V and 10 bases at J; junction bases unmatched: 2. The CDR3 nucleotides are TGCGCCAGCAGCTTTACAGGGGGATCACCCCTCCACTTT. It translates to CASSFTGGSPLHF.

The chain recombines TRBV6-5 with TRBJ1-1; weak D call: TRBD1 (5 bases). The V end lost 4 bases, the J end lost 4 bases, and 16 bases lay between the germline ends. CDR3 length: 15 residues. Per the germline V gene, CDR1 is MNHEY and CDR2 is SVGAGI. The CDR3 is CASSSKQAWGTEAFF. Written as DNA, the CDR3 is TGTGCCAGCAGTTCCAAACAGGCCTGGGGCACTGAAGCTTTCTTT.

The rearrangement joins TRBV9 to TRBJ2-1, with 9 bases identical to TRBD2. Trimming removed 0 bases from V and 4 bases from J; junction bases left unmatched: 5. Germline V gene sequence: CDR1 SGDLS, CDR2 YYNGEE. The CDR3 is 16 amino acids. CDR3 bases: TGTGCCAGCAGCGTAGCTGCGGGGGGGAGATACAATGAGCAGTTCTTC. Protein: CASSVAAGGRYNEQFF.

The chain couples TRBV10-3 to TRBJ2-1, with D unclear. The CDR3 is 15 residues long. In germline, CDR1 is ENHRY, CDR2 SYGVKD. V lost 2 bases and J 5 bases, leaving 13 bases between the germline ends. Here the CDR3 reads CAISEGPLSHNEQFF. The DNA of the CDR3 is TGTGCCATCAGTGAGGGGCCTTTATCCCACAATGAGCAGTTCTTC.

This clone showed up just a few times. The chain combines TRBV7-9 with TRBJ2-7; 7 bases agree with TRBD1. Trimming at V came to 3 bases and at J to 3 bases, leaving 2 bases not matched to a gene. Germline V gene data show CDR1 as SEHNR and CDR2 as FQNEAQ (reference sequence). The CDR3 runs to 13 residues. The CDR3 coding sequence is TGTGCCAGCAGCTTTGACAGGGTCTACGAGCAGTACTTC. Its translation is CASSFDRVYEQYF.

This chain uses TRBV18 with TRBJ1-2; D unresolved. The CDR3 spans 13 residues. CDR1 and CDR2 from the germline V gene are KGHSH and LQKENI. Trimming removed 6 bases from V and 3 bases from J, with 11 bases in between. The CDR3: CASSGDSHYGYTF. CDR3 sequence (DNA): TGTGCCAGCTCCGGGGATAGCCACTATGGCTACACCTTC.

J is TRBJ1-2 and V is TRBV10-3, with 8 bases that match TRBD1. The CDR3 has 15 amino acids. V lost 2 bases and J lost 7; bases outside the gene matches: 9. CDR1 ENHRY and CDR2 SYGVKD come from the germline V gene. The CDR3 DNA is TGTGCCATCAGTGAGCCGCCGACAGGGGCTAGTGGCTACACCTTC. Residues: CAISEPPTGASGYTF.

The CDR3 nucleotides read TGTGCCAGCAGCTGGGGACAGGGATTCGACGAGCAGTACTTC. Protein sequence: CASSWGQGFDEQYF. The chain recombines TRBV7-9 with TRBJ2-7, with 9 nucleotides matching TRBD1. The V gene's germline CDR1 is SEHNR and CDR2 FQNEAQ (reference sequence). After removal of 4 bases from V and 5 bases from J, the junction contained 6 bases not matched to a gene. This CDR3 is 14 amino acids long.

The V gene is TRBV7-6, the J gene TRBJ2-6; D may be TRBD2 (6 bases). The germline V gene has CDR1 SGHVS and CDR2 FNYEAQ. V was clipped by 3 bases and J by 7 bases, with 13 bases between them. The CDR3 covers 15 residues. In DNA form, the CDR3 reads TGTGCCAGCAGCTTGGAGGGTTGGCGTGCCAACGTCCTGACTTTC. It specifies CASSLEGWRANVLTF. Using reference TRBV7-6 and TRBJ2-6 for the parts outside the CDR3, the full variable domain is GAGVSQSPRYKVTKRGQDVALRCDPISGHVSLYWYRQALGQGPEFLTYFNYEAQQDKSGLPNDRFSAERPEGSISTLTIQRTEQRDSAMYRCASSLEGWRANVLTFGAGSRLTVL.

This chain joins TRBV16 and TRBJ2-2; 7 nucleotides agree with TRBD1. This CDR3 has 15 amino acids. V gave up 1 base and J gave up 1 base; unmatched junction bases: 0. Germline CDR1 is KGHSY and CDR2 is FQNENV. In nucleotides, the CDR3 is TGTGCCAGCAGCCAATACAGGGGGAACACCGGGGAGCTGTTTTTT. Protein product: CASSQYRGNTGELFF.

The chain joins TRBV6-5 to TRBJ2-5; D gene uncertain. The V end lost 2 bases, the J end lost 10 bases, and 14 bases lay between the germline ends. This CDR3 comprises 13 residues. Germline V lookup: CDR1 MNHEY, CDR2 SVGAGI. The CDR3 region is CASSYPGSADQYF. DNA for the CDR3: TGTGCCAGCAGTTACCCCGGGTCCGCGGACCAGTACTTC.

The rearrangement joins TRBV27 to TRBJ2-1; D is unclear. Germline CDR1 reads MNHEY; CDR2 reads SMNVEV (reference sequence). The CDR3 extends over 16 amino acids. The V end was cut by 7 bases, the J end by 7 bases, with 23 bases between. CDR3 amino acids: CASTPNPSGFGNEQFF. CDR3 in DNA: TGTGCCAGCACCCCCAATCCGTCGGGTTTTGGGAATGAGCAGTTCTTC.

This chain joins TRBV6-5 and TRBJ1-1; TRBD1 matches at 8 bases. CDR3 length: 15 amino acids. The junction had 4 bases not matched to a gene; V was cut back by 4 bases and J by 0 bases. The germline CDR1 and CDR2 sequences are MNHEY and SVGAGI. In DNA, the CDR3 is TGTGCCAGCAGTTCCCGGACAGGGATGAACACTGAAGCTTTCTTT. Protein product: CASSSRTGMNTEAFF.

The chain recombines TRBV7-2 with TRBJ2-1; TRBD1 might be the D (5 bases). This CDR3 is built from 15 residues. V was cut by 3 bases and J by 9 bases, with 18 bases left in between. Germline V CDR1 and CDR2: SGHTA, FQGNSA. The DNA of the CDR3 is TGTGCCAGCAGCTTCTCCATTCTCACAGGTCTTGAGCAGTTCTTC. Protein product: CASSFSILTGLEQFF.

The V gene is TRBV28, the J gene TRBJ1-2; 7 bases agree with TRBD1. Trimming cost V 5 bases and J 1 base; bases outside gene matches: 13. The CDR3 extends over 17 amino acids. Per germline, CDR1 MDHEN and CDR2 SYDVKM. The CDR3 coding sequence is TGTGCCAGCAGTCCTCTCGTACCGGGACAGCTTAACTATGGCTACACCTTC. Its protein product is CASSPLVPGQLNYGYTF.

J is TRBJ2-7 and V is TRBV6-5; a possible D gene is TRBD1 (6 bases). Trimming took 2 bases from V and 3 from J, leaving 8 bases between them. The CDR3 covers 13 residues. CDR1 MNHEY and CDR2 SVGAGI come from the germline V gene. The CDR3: CASSYTRGYEQYF. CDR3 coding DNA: TGTGCCAGCAGTTACACCAGGGGCTACGAGCAGTACTTC.